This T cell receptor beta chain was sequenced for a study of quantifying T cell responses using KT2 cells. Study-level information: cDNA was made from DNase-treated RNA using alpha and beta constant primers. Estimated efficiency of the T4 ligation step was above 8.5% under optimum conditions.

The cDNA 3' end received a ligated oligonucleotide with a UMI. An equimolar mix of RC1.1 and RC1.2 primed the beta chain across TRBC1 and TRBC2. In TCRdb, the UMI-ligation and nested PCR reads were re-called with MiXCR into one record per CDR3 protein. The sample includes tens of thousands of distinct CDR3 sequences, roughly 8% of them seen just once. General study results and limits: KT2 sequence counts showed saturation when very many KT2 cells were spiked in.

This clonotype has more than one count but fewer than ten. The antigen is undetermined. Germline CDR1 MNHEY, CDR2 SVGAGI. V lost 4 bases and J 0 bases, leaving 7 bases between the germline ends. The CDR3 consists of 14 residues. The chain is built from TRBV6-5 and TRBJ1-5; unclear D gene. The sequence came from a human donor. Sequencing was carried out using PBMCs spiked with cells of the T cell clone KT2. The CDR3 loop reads CASSLDGSNQPQHF. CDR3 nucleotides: TGTGCCAGCAGTTTGGACGGTAGCAATCAGCCCCAGCATTTT.